The sample holds many counts of the clone carrying this T cell receptor (beta chain). No antigen is known for it. Other DNA sequences in this specimen translate into the identical CDR3. The data derive from a study of beta chain features in type 1 diabetes. The authors reverse transcribed all of the isolated RNA, so sequencing captured expressed TCRB transcripts. Regulatory, naive and central memory T cell samples averaged about 3.5 million reads. Sequencing was performed with immunoSEQ multiplex PCR; in TCRdb, only in-frame clones are kept and a portion is missing. The sample includes 300,000 to 400,000 clones, 8.5% to 10% seen only once; the top ten take approximately 0.6%. Overall study results and limits: VDJ junctions from type 1 diabetes patients carried fewer insertions and larger deletions. Moderately but significantly shorter TCRB CDR3s were found in Type 1 diabetes patients in all four CD4+ subsets.

CDR1 is SNHLY, CDR2 FYNNEI, per germline. This CDR3 has 11 amino acids. The germline V and J ends were trimmed by 2 bases and 5 bases, with 3 bases remaining between them. The TCR sequence derives from a man aged 25 to 40 with type 1 diabetes. The chain is built from TRBV2 and TRBJ2-5; no definite D call. Input material: central memory CD4+ T cells from blood. CDR3 loop: CASSEWETQYF. The CDR3 nucleotides are TGTGCCAGCAGTGAATGGGAGACCCAGTACTTC. Supplemented by reference TRBV2 and TRBJ2-5, the full variable domain reads EPEVTQTPSHQVTQMGQEVILRCVPISNHLYFYWYRQILGQKVEFLVSFYNNEISEKSEIFDDQFSVERPDGSNFTLKIRSTKLEDSAMYFCASSEWETQYFGPGTRLLVL.